This T cell receptor beta chain emerged from a study of immune cell composition in non-small cell lung cancer. This table comes from immunoSEQ multiplex PCR, and its TCRdb copy is limited to in-frame clones, with some not included. Of some 15,000 clones listed, 65% to 85% were seen once; the top ten hold around 10%. On this clone: The antigen remains undetermined. Mismatch with germline at one junction end may stem from a read error.

The germline V gene has CDR1 LNHDA and CDR2 SQIVND (reference sequence). The CDR3 consists of 14 residues. Notes on the study in general: Clones >0.5% enriched in tumour were rarer in adenocarcinoma (approximately 33%) than squamous (around 75%). Squamous lung tumours showed higher top 10 clone scores and clonality than adenocarcinomas. TIL tumour reactivity correlated with maximal tumour-associated clone frequency in adenocarcinoma. It was not proven that tumour-reactive clones equal dominant tumour-associated clones.

This clonotype originated in a human donor with non-small cell lung cancer. The sequenced sample consisted of lung tumor tissue. The gene calls are TRBV19 and TRBJ2-3, with TRBD2 matching 7 bases. The CDR3 DNA sequence: TGTGCCAGTAGTCCCGGTAGTAGCGGGTCCTCTGGGTCTTTT. The encoded protein is CASSPGSSGSSGSF.